This is a list of T cell receptor beta chains from one sample in a study of cytomegalovirus exposure and HLA in healthy donors. The protocol was immunoSEQ multiplex PCR, while the TCRdb copy is restricted to in-frame clones and leaves out a portion. The table shows 100,000 to 150,000 clones, with around 75% occurring only once. Sequencing used PBMCs. The origin of the receptors is a man younger than 45 in good health and CMV-seronegative. The CDR3 runs from the conserved cysteine through the conserved F or W.

V	J	CDR3
TRBV11-2	TRBJ1-2	CASSLDGQAIYGYTF
TRBV2	TRBJ2-3	CASSPTGGAADTQYF
TRBV19	TRBJ1-5	CASDVWGQGAGGNQPQHF
TRBV28	TRBJ2-7	CASSWTSGPYEQYF
TRBV6-5	TRBJ2-5	CASSYWDSQETQYF
TRBV9	TRBJ2-1	CASSIRLVSYNEQFF
TRBV13	TRBJ1-6	CASSLRQEGYNSPLHF
TRBV7-2	TRBJ1-5	CASSTGYRQPQHF
TRBV5-1	TRBJ2-1	CASTREPGNEQFF
TRBV9	TRBJ2-7	CASSVGLAETYEQYF
TRBV29-1	TRBJ1-2	CSASGLDGYTF
TRBV21-1	TRBJ2-2	CASIDRGLPGELFF
TRBV5-6	TRBJ1-6	CASSSITGDLIGYNSPLHF
TRBV10-1	TRBJ2-3	CASSEVSGGFGDTQYF
TRBV9	TRBJ2-5	CASSVGLGQQETQYF
TRBV7-9	TRBJ2-7	CSSSLARGYEQYF
TRBV5-1	TRBJ2-7	CASSLGGGLSSYEQYF
TRBV9	TRBJ2-3	CASSVSPSTDTQYF
TRBV9	TRBJ1-6	CASSGNSYNSPLHF
TRBV6-5	TRBJ1-2	CASSYRGLSGYTF
TRBV7-8	TRBJ2-3	CASKRRGTDTQYF
TRBV5-4	TRBJ2-3	CASSVPGTLDTQYF
TRBV27	TRBJ1-6	CASSSLLTGVYSPLHF
TRBV7-8	TRBJ2-7	CASSPFRDRGHEQYF
TRBV19	TRBJ2-2	CASTQLAGGPFAGELFF
TRBV2	TRBJ1-2	CASRAGQGVGYTF
TRBV10-2	TRBJ2-1	CASSSVGGGLNEQFF
TRBV13	TRBJ2-5	CASSPGQRDLETQYF
TRBV9	TRBJ2-5	CASSQGLAGGKQETQYF
TRBV28	TRBJ1-1	CASSLDRVSTEAFF
TRBV28	TRBJ2-3	CASFLTGGSTDTQYF
TRBV5-1	TRBJ1-1	CASQLQPGTGSITEAFF
TRBV13	TRBJ2-7	CASSASGQGLYEQYF